This note documents a single TCR beta chain sequence. cDNA came from about 0.46 to 1 ug RNA primed by random hexamers. Across 54 Vbeta and 13 Jbeta, TCR beta CDR3 was amplified with immunoSEQ multiplex PCR. From the immunoSEQ multiplex PCR reads, TCRdb called clonotypes with MiXCR, one entry per CDR3 protein. The sample lists about 440,000 distinct CDR3 sequences; about 85% were seen once. This entry is derived from a study of CD8 T cells in Susac syndrome. V was shortened by 4 bases and J by 2 bases, with 16 bases between the two germline ends. CDR3 size: 15 residues. Germline CDR1 is SGHRS and CDR2 is YFSETQ. The multiple sclerosis controls, all treatment-naive patients, had relapsing-remitting disease that was stable or active. The CD8+ and CD4+ T cells were negatively isolated, with the TEMRA cells enriched by FACS.

The origin of this receptor is a human donor with multiple sclerosis. The source material was CD8+ T cells from PBMCs. The V and J genes are TRBV5-1 and TRBJ2-7; D may be TRBD2 (6 bases). CDR3 nucleotides: TGCGCCAGCAGCCTGGGAAACGGAGGGACCTACGAGCAGTACTTC. Protein product: CASSLGNGGTYEQYF. Complete variable domain (other parts from reference TRBV5-1 and TRBJ2-7): KAGVTQTPRYLIKTRGQQVTLSCSPISGHRSVSWYQQTPGQGLQFLFEYFSETQRNKGNFPGRFSGRQFSNSRSEMNVSTLELGDSALYLCASSLGNGGTYEQYFGPGTRLTVT.